The 18 T cell receptor beta chains below come from one sample, sequenced in a study of shared clonotypes between healthy human individuals. The data were produced by immunoSEQ multiplex PCR, yet TCRdb's version contains in-frame clones alone and is incomplete. The data show millions of clones, 90% to 95% seen once. Sample: naive CD4+ T cells sorted from blood. Subset indicated: CD45RA+ positively selected. All receptors derive from a man younger than 35 in good health.

The chain links TRBV28 to TRBJ1-1; D perhaps matches TRBD1 (5 bases). The CDR3 is 14 residues long. Germline CDR1 reads MDHEN; CDR2 reads SYDVKM. The V and J ends lost 8 bases and 3 bases respectively, with 16 bases between them. CDR3 nucleotides: TGTGCCAGCGTCCATGGGGGGATGGACACTGAAGCTTTCTTT. Protein: CASVHGGMDTEAFF.

This clone was counted once. J is TRBJ1-6 and V is TRBV27, with TRBD1 matching over 9 bases. J was trimmed by 1 base and V by 1 base; bases with no gene match: 5. The CDR3 spans 18 residues. Germline CDR1 and CDR2: MNHEY and SMNVEV (reference sequence). As DNA, the CDR3 is TGTGCCAGCAGTTTATGGGGACAGGGTACTTCCTATAATTCACCCCTCCACTTT. Its protein product is CASSLWGQGTSYNSPLHF.

J is TRBJ2-7 and V is TRBV11-2, with D possibly matching TRBD2 (5 bases). Trimming stripped 5 bases from V and 6 bases from J, with 17 bases between. The CDR3 extends over 14 amino acids. The V gene's germline CDR1 is SGHAT and CDR2 FQNNGV. The DNA for the CDR3 is TGTGCCAGCAGCCGTTTCGGGGTTCCCCTCGAGCAGTACTTC. The encoded protein is CASSRFGVPLEQYF.

V is TRBV4-3 and J is TRBJ1-2; D is perhaps TRBD1 (5 bases). From germline, CDR1 is LGHNA and CDR2 YSLEER. Trimming cost V 0 bases and J 8 bases, with 19 bases left between them. There are 16 residues in the CDR3. The DNA for the CDR3 is TGCGCCAGCAGCCAAGATAGGGCCTCGGGGACGGGCGGCTACACCTTC. It translates to CASSQDRASGTGGYTF.

This chain uses TRBV2 with TRBJ2-1, with TRBD2 identical over 10 bases. This CDR3 is built from 13 residues. Germline values: CDR1 SNHLY, CDR2 FYNNEI. V gave up 7 bases and J gave up 9 bases; unmatched junction bases: 6. CDR3 in DNA: TGTGCCAGCATGGGACTAGCGAGTATTGAGCAGTTCTTC. Its translation is CASMGLASIEQFF. The entire variable domain, with the rest obtained from reference TRBV2 and TRBJ2-1, is as follows: EPEVTQTPSHQVTQMGQEVILRCVPISNHLYFYWYRQILGQKVEFLVSFYNNEISEKSEIFDDQFSVERPDGSNFTLKIRSTKLEDSAMYFCASMGLASIEQFFGPGTRLTVL.

V and J are TRBV10-3 and TRBJ1-2; D not certain. The germline V and J ends were trimmed by 0 bases and 1 base, with 6 bases remaining between them. Per germline, CDR1 ENHRY and CDR2 SYGVKD. The CDR3 is 14 residues long. The chain's CDR3 is CAISESPVNYGYTF. The CDR3 nucleotides are TGTGCCATCAGTGAGTCACCAGTTAACTATGGCTACACCTTC.

This chain connects TRBV5-4 to TRBJ2-6; D gene ambiguous. The CDR3 is made up of 15 amino acids. Germline CDR1 SGHNT, CDR2 YYREEE (reference sequence). Trimming shortened V by 4 bases and J by 1 base, and 9 bases separated the two germline ends. Here the CDR3 reads CASSHDKSGANVLTF. The CDR3 bases are TGTGCCAGCAGCCACGACAAGTCTGGGGCCAACGTCCTGACTTTC.

The chain is built from TRBV6-5 and TRBJ2-7; TRBD2 is a possible D gene (5 bases). Germline-derived CDR1 and CDR2 are MNHEY and SVGAGI. The V end was cut by 8 bases, the J end by 6 bases, with 17 bases between. The CDR3 is 13 amino acids. The CDR3 nucleotides are TGTGCCAGCCAGGCCCGGGGAATGGGCGAGCAGTACTTC. Residues: CASQARGMGEQYF.

This sequence joins TRBV19 and TRBJ2-3, with D possibly matching TRBD2 (5 bases). CDR1 is LNHDA, CDR2 SQIVND, per germline (reference sequence). Trimming left V 3 bases short and J 7 bases short, with 8 bases between. The CDR3 extends over 12 amino acids. CDR3 region: CASSMTGNTQYF. The CDR3 region has the DNA TGTGCCAGTAGTATGACGGGAAATACGCAGTATTTT.

This sequence joins TRBV15 and TRBJ2-7; the match to TRBD1 covers 9 bases. This CDR3 is built from 18 residues. The germline V gene encodes CDR1 LNHNV and CDR2 YYDKDF (reference sequence). Losses at the gene ends were 3 bases for V and 0 bases for J; bases not matched to a gene: 12. CDR3: CATSRELPGQGLSYEQYF. CDR3 nucleotides: TGTGCCACCAGCAGGGAGCTCCCGGGACAGGGACTCTCCTACGAGCAGTACTTC.

The CDR3 sequence is CASSLSSLGGREQYF. The CDR3 DNA reads TGTGCCAGCAGTTTATCGTCTCTGGGGGGGCGAGAGCAGTACTTC. V is TRBV27 and J is TRBJ2-7, with D maybe TRBD2 (7 bases). Between the trimmed V and J ends, which lost 0 bases and 7 bases, there was a span of 16 bases. Germline V CDR1 and CDR2: MNHEY, SMNVEV (reference sequence). The CDR3 totals 15 residues.

The chain joins TRBV7-6 to TRBJ2-2; 7 nucleotides agree with TRBD1. Per the germline V gene, CDR1 is SGHVS and CDR2 is FNYEAQ. V lost 1 base to trimming and J lost 5 bases; unmatched junction nucleotides: 4. The CDR3 length is 15 residues. CDR3 protein: CASSLEGAETGELFF. In DNA form, the CDR3 reads TGTGCCAGCAGCTTAGAGGGGGCGGAGACCGGGGAGCTGTTTTTT.

V gene TRBV28 combines with J gene TRBJ1-2; D gene unclear. Deletions cut 5 bases from V and 8 bases from J, with 12 bases between. Germline V gives CDR1 MDHEN, CDR2 SYDVKM. The length of the CDR3 is 12 residues. The CDR3 nucleotides are TGTGCCAGCAGTCCCGGGATGCGGGGCTACACCTTC. Its protein product is CASSPGMRGYTF.

The CDR3 bases are TGTGCCAGCAGCCCCGCCGGGACAGGGGGCTACGAGCAGTACTTC. Translating gives CASSPAGTGGYEQYF. V usage is TRBV6-6 and J usage is TRBJ2-7; TRBD1 matches 11 bases. This CDR3 region has 15 residues. Per germline, CDR1 MNHNY and CDR2 SVGAGI (reference sequence). After removal of 6 bases from V and 3 bases from J, the junction contained 7 bases not matched to a gene.

V and J are TRBV18 and TRBJ2-1; D is unclear. CDR3 length equals 15 residues. The V end lost 3 bases, the J end lost 7 bases, and 16 bases lay between the germline ends. CDR1 KGHSH and CDR2 LQKENI come from the germline V gene. The CDR3 bases are TGTGCCAGCTCACCCCCTTCCCCCGGACCGAATGAGCAGTTCTTC. This encodes CASSPPSPGPNEQFF.

This clone appeared once. The V gene is TRBV18, the J gene TRBJ1-6, with 10 bases matching TRBD1. Germline V CDR1 and CDR2: KGHSH, LQKENI. The CDR3 extends over 15 amino acids. V shed 3 bases, J shed 9 bases, and the junction held 5 bases outside the gene matches. CDR3 bases: TGTGCCAGCTCACCCGACAGGGGGCTAGGTTCACCCCTCCACTTT. It yields the protein CASSPDRGLGSPLHF.

In the case of this clone: Other nucleotide sequences from this sample produce the same CDR3. V and J are TRBV5-1 and TRBJ2-3; 9 bases agree with TRBD1. Germline-derived CDR1 and CDR2 are SGHRS and YFSETQ. This CDR3 region has 15 residues. With V trimmed by 0 bases and J by 3 bases, 2 bases remained unmatched. The CDR3 nucleotides are TGCGCCAGCAGCTTGGTGGGACAGGGAACAGATACGCAGTATTTT. Amino acid sequence: CASSLVGQGTDTQYF. Supplemented by reference TRBV5-1 and TRBJ2-3, the full variable domain reads KAGVTQTPRYLIKTRGQQVTLSCSPISGHRSVSWYQQTPGQGLQFLFEYFSETQRNKGNFPGRFSGRQFSNSRSEMNVSTLELGDSALYLCASSLVGQGTDTQYFGPGTRLTVL.

The chain uses TRBV9 and TRBJ1-1; D remains unclear. This CDR3 is 14 amino acids long. Deletions cut 1 base from V and 0 bases from J, with 7 bases between. The germline gives CDR1 SGDLS, CDR2 YYNGEE. The DNA of the CDR3 is TGTGCCAGCAGCGTATCAGATATGAACACTGAAGCTTTCTTT. This codes for CASSVSDMNTEAFF.